The following is a TCR beta chain sequence with its context. The antigen remains unidentified. V shed 5 bases, J shed 6 bases, and the junction held 8 bases outside the gene matches. The CDR3 consists of 15 residues. When the RNA was reverse transcribed, random hexamers were used with an input of about 0.5 to 1 ug. An immunoSEQ multiplex PCR generated amplified TCR beta CDR3 products spanning 54 Vbeta and 13 Jbeta. Each CDR3 protein gets one entry after TCRdb re-called the immunoSEQ multiplex PCR reads with MiXCR. Found here are 250,000 to 350,000 distinct CDR3 sequences, about 91% of them singletons; the top ten hold over 0.065%. TCR beta sequencing covered blood CD8+ and CD4+ T cells. In the multiple sclerosis control group, patients were treatment-naive and had stable or active relapsing-remitting disease. These data belong to a study of CD8 T cells in Susac syndrome. Overall study findings and caveats: The study conceded that its TCR sequencing and HLA analysis involved relatively few individuals.

The source material was CD4+ T cells from PBMCs. V gene TRBV23-1 combines with J gene TRBJ1-5; 9 nucleotides align to TRBD1. TRBV23-1 qualifies as an ORF whose function is uncertain. The receptor's source is a human donor with multiple sclerosis. The CDR3 coding sequence is TGCGCCAGCAGTTACCGGACAGGGGAGGGTCAGCCCCAGCATTTT. Its protein is CASSYRTGEGQPQHF.